The source of this TCR beta chain is a study of cytomegalovirus exposure and HLA in healthy donors. Study-wide results and limits: The only immune exposure information that was available was CMV serostatus. The study designated 164 TCR beta chains cytomegalovirus-associated.

J lost 3 bases, V lost 1 base, and 6 bases had no gene match. The CDR3 contains 15 residues. Germline-derived CDR1 and CDR2 are SGHDT and YYEEEE. Of note for this clone: Its matching antigen is unknown.

In the PCR, 60 Vbeta and 13 Jbeta primers were used. Study processing details: About 10 million of roughly 81 million unique TCR beta chains were shared, per a later count. Profiling relied on immunoSEQ multiplex PCR, and the TCRdb table lists in-frame clones only, not all of them. V and J calls and clone size are given by that table; D and trimming were obtained from the DNA. The sample table includes about 67,000 clones. The chain recombines TRBV5-6 with TRBJ1-2; 7 nucleotides line up with TRBD1. The sequenced sample was PBMCs. The sequence came from a woman between 25 and 40 years old in good health and CMV-seronegative. CDR3 bases: TGTGCCAGCAGCTTGCCGACAGGGATCCACTATGGCTACACCTTC. As protein: CASSLPTGIHYGYTF.